This T cell receptor (beta chain) was recorded in a study of CD8 T cells in ankylosing spondylitis. Study observations and caveats: Clones linked to disease, bearing a CD8+ phenotype, were relatively rare in peripheral blood. Apparently characteristic of ankylosing spondylitis blood was a TCR beta motif (roughly 8 highly homologous variants). Significant enrichment of disease-linked clones was reported in matched ankylosing spondylitis synovial fluid.

For TCR beta, libraries came from quantitative 5'-RACE with molecular barcodes. One entry per CDR3 protein, called by TCRdb with MiXCR from the 5' RACE reads. The data contain fewer than 550,000 distinct CDR3 sequences, about 5% of them singletons. Germline V gene lookup returns CDR1 SGHTA and CDR2 FQGNSA. This CDR3 spans 15 amino acids. V dropped 2 bases and J dropped 5 bases, with 15 bases sitting between them. This clonotype showed up just a few times. Its antigen is as yet unknown. Sequenced input: blood, either unsorted or a sorted T cell fraction (not recorded which). The TCR originated in a male donor with ankylosing spondylitis. The genes are TRBV7-2 and TRBJ1-2; possible D gene TRBD1, 5 bases. CDR3 bases: TGTGCCAGCAGCTTACCGCTGGGAGGGGAATATGGCTACACCTTC. The encoded protein is CASSLPLGGEYGYTF.